The TCR beta chain under discussion was sequenced for a study of shared clonotypes between healthy human individuals. Germline V CDR1 and CDR2: SNHLY, FYNNEI. The CDR3 length is 13 residues. Deletions cut 8 bases from V and 4 bases from J, with 15 bases between. Assay execution took place at the deep level. Clones were read by immunoSEQ multiplex PCR, and TCRdb kept only the in-frame ones, dropping some. This sample yields about 2.1 million clones, of which around 93% are seen a single time; 1.5% to 2% belongs to the top ten. Study-wide results and caveats: What rarefaction showed was incomplete sorted-subset sequencing despite large depth. Naive subsets usually exceeded memory subsets in estimated richness.

Note on this clone: Its antigen is unknown.

It was CD45RO-negative cells, positively selected for CCR7, that made up naive CD8 cells, with terminally differentiated effector memory CD45RA+ cells excluded. The sequence was obtained from a man aged 18-30 years in good health. Some clones in this sample may be carry-over from other donors' samples. The V and J genes are TRBV2 and TRBJ2-7; maybe TRBD1 (6 bases). The sequenced material came from naive CD8+ T cells from PBMCs. The CDR3 sequence: CASGGDKPYEQYF. The DNA for the CDR3 is TGTGCCAGCGGTGGGGACAAGCCTTACGAGCAGTACTTC. Variable domain in full (rest from reference TRBV2 and TRBJ2-7): EPEVTQTPSHQVTQMGQEVILRCVPISNHLYFYWYRQILGQKVEFLVSFYNNEISEKSEIFDDQFSVERPDGSNFTLKIRSTKLEDSAMYFCASGGDKPYEQYFGPGTRLTVT.